Listed below are T cell receptor beta chains from one sample, sequenced in a study of blood T cell repertoires in COVID-19. Using immunoSEQ multiplex PCR, the repertoire was profiled, and TCRdb retains in-frame clones only, with some absent. Of over 90,000 clones listed, 70% to 80% are singletons. The sequencing sample was made of peripheral blood. Receptors originate from a man aged 60-69 years with active or convalescent COVID-19. The CDR3 runs from the conserved cysteine through the conserved F or W. A D gene is named only where the DNA matches it firmly. A row's size may be missing; if present it is once, few, many or a size class.

cdr3_nt | cdr3_aa | j_call | d_call | clone_size | v_call
TGCGCCAGCAGCTTCAAGGGGGGGGTGGACGAGCAGTACTTC | CASSFKGGVDEQYF | TRBJ2-7 | - | - | TRBV5-1
TGTGCCAGCAGGCAAATGGGAGGCAGGGCCCAAGAGACCCAGTACTTC | CASRQMGGRAQETQYF | TRBJ2-5 | - | once | TRBV7-6
TGTGCCAGCAGCTTACCCGGACTAGCGGGACCAGAGACCCAGTACTTC | CASSLPGLAGPETQYF | TRBJ2-5 | TRBD2 | - | TRBV7-9
TGCAGTGCTATCGGACAGTTTGAAGCTTTCTTT | CSAIGQFEAFF | TRBJ1-1 | - | once | TRBV20-1
TGTGCCAGCAGCTCCGGGACAGGGCCCTACGAGCAGTACTTC | CASSSGTGPYEQYF | TRBJ2-7 | TRBD1 | few | TRBV7-2
TGCGCCAGCAGCTTGGACGCGGGGCGTAACTATGGCTACACCTTC | CASSLDAGRNYGYTF | TRBJ1-2 | - | - | TRBV5-1
TGTGCCACGCAGCGGGAGTCTCCCAATGAGCAGTTCTTC | CATQRESPNEQFF | TRBJ2-1 | TRBD2 | - | TRBV7-9
TGTGCTAGTGGTTTCTCTGGGACATCTACCTACAATGAGCAGTTCTTC | CASGFSGTSTYNEQFF | TRBJ2-1 | - | - | TRBV12-5
TGTGCCAGCTCACTTGGACAGGGAATCGAACTCCACTTT | CASSLGQGIELHF | TRBJ1-6 | TRBD1 | - | TRBV18
TGTGCCAGCAGTTGGCCAGGTACCCAGTACTTC | CASSWPGTQYF | TRBJ2-5 | - | - | TRBV28
TGTGCCACCAGCAGAGGATACGGTACAGGGGGAGAAGGCTACACCTTC | CATSRGYGTGGEGYTF | TRBJ1-2 | TRBD1 | - | TRBV15